The source of this TCR beta chain is a study of tumor-infiltrating lymphocytes in primary liver carcinoma. The approximately 17-32 mg bulk tissue piece was not sorted before simultaneous RNA and DNA extraction. TCR beta cDNA was made from approximately 540 ng total RNA with a constant-region primer. Libraries of TCR beta came from three nested multiplex PCR rounds with slightly modified ARM-PCR. A C-beta reverse primer and TRBV1-TRBV30 forward primers served in each of the first two PCR rounds, at 9 to 11 cycles apiece. TCRdb reanalysed the multiplex PCR reads using MiXCR and keeps one entry per CDR3 protein. The profile shows about 20,000 distinct CDR3 sequences, almost 80% of them singletons. Per germline, CDR1 SGHNT and CDR2 YYREEE (reference sequence). Trimming left V 4 bases short and J 18 bases short, with 26 bases between. The CDR3 consists of 15 residues.

Sequencing was carried out using liver tumor tissue from sampling region 4. Subset of the sample: tumor region T4, right-lateral pole. This clonotype originated in a woman under 40 with primary liver carcinoma and hepatitis B virus infection. The chain links TRBV5-4 to TRBJ1-6; D gene unclear. CDR3: CASSPRAGDNSSPHF. CDR3 nucleotides: TGTGCCAGCAGCCCAAGGGCGGGAGATAATTCATCCCCCCACTTT.